The 26 T cell receptor beta chains below were found in one sample sequenced in a study of cytomegalovirus exposure and HLA in healthy donors. The PCR ran on 60 Vbeta and 13 Jbeta primers. Using immunoSEQ multiplex PCR, the repertoire was profiled, and TCRdb retains in-frame clones only, with some absent. The sample has 150,000 to 200,000 clones, 75% to 85% seen once. The sample taken for sequencing was PBMCs. The receptors here all came from a woman aged 55-70 years in good health and CMV-seropositive.

Details on this clone: The junction does not match germline at one end; this may be a read error. J is TRBJ1-2 and V is TRBV2; the D is unclear. The CDR3 is made up of 11 amino acids. Germline CDR1 SNHLY, CDR2 FYNNEI. In DNA, the CDR3 is TGTGCCAGCACTGAGAACTATGGCTACACCTTT. It codes for CASTENYGYTF.

The chain joins TRBV5-4 to TRBJ2-2; 7 positions match TRBD2. The CDR3 has 15 amino acids. Trimming took 0 bases from V and 6 from J; bases not matched to a gene: 5. Germline V CDR1 and CDR2: SGHNT, YYREEE (reference sequence). The chain's CDR3 is CASSLAGGIAGELFF. The DNA for the CDR3 is TGTGCCAGCAGCTTGGCGGGAGGTATAGCCGGGGAGCTGTTTTTT. Drawing the rest from reference TRBV5-4 and TRBJ2-2, the complete variable domain is ETGVTQSPTHLIKTRGQQVTLRCSSQSGHNTVSWYQQALGQGPQFIFQYYREEENGRGNFPPRFSGLQFPNYSSELNVNALELDDSALYLCASSLAGGIAGELFFGEGSRLTVL.

This sequence joins TRBV11-2 and TRBJ2-7; TRBD2 matches 11 bases. The CDR3 has 16 residues. Unmatched junction bases numbered 12, after V lost 5 bases and J lost 6 bases. CDR1 SGHAT and CDR2 FQNNGV come from the germline V gene. The CDR3, as DNA: TGTGCCAGCAGCAGCAACCCGGCTAGCGGGAGGATCGAGCAGTACTTC. Its protein is CASSSNPASGRIEQYF.

Here the CDR3 DNA reads TGTGCCAGTAATGACAGGGCCGACTCTAACTATGGCTACACCTTC. This codes for CASNDRADSNYGYTF. The chain uses TRBV19 and TRBJ1-2; 7 nucleotides line up with TRBD1. J was trimmed by 0 bases and V by 7 bases; bases with no gene match: 8. CDR1 is LNHDA, CDR2 SQIVND, per germline (reference sequence). The CDR3 covers 15 residues.

This clone turned up a few times. This chain uses TRBV6-5 with TRBJ2-2, with 7 nucleotides matching TRBD1. CDR1 and CDR2 (germline): MNHEY, SVGAGI. Trimming removed 4 bases from V and 4 bases from J; junction bases left unmatched: 3. The CDR3 sequence is 14 residues long. Here the CDR3 reads CASSWDRTTGELFF. The CDR3 DNA is TGTGCCAGCAGTTGGGACAGAACCACCGGGGAGCTGTTTTTT.

V gene TRBV30 combines with J gene TRBJ1-4, with D perhaps matching TRBD1 (5 bases). The V end lost 3 bases, the J end lost 6 bases, and 14 bases lay between the germline ends. Germline V gene lookup returns CDR1 GTSNPN and CDR2 SVGIG (reference sequence). This CDR3 is 14 amino acids long. The CDR3 bases are TGTGCCTGGAGCCCAGGGAGGTTTGATGAAAAACTGTTTTTT. Translating gives CAWSPGRFDEKLFF. Using reference TRBV30 and TRBJ1-4 for the parts outside the CDR3, the full variable domain is SQTIHQWPATLVQPVGSPLSLECTVEGTSNPNLYWYRQAAGRGLQLLFYSVGIGQISSEVPQNLSASRPQDRQFILSSKKLLLSDSGFYLCAWSPGRFDEKLFFGSGTQLSVL.

The J gene is TRBJ2-3, the V gene TRBV5-1; D remains ambiguous. This CDR3 has 13 residues. Looked up from germline, CDR1 is SGHRS and CDR2 is YFSETQ. Trimming pared 3 bases from V and 4 bases from J, leaving 9 bases between. The CDR3 loop is CASSSTAPDTQYF. The CDR3 nucleotides read TGCGCCAGCAGCTCGACTGCGCCAGATACGCAGTATTTT.

The chain combines TRBV6-5 with TRBJ2-5, with D perhaps matching TRBD2 (5 bases). With the DNA end fitting TRBJ2-7 better, the J assignment may be wrong. The CDR3 has 14 amino acids. Germline V gene lookup returns CDR1 MNHEY and CDR2 SVGAGI. The CDR3 is CASRLGLTPYEQYF. The CDR3 region has the DNA TGTGCCAGCAGGCTCGGACTTACGCCCTACGAGCAGTACTTC.

The chain has TRBV5-5 and TRBJ1-2; 8 positions match TRBD1. CDR1 is SGHKS, CDR2 YYEKEE, per germline (reference sequence). Trimming took 4 bases from V and 0 from J; bases not matched to a gene: 5. The length of the CDR3 is 15 residues. The CDR3 is CASSPTGGPNYGYTF. The CDR3 DNA is TGTGCCAGCAGCCCCACAGGGGGACCTAACTATGGCTACACCTTC. Complete variable domain (other parts from reference TRBV5-5 and TRBJ1-2): DAGVTQSPTHLIKTRGQQVTLRCSPISGHKSVSWYQQVLGQGPQFIFQYYEKEERGRGNFPDRFSARQFPNYSSELNVNALLLGDSALYLCASSPTGGPNYGYTFGSGTRLTVV.

The chain has TRBV7-8 and TRBJ1-5; 7 nucleotides match TRBD1. The CDR3 extends over 15 amino acids. CDR1 is SGHVS and CDR2 is FQNEAQ in the germline V gene. Trimming at V came to 8 bases and at J to 2 bases, leaving 9 bases not matched to a gene. The CDR3 DNA is TGTGCCAGCGGCGGACAGGAGGGAGGCAATCAGCCCCAGCATTTT. Amino acid sequence: CASGGQEGGNQPQHF.

The rearrangement joins TRBV5-1 to TRBJ2-7, with TRBD2 identical over 8 bases. This CDR3 spans 15 amino acids. After removal of 1 base from V and 1 base from J, the junction contained 4 bases not matched to a gene. Germline values: CDR1 SGHRS, CDR2 YFSETQ. This chain's CDR3 is CASSLRAGESYEQYF. For the CDR3, the DNA is TGCGCCAGCAGCTTGCGAGCGGGAGAGTCCTACGAGCAGTACTTC.

A few counts support this clone. J is TRBJ2-1 and V is TRBV6-5, with a weak D call TRBD2 (5 bases). The CDR3 contains 13 residues. Germline CDR1 reads MNHEY; CDR2 reads SVGAGI. V was cut by 8 bases and J by 10 bases, with 18 bases left in between. CDR3 residues: CASRETLRSEQFF. The CDR3 region has the DNA TGTGCCAGCCGGGAAACCCTTCGGAGCGAGCAGTTCTTC.

The chain is built from TRBV9 and TRBJ1-6; possible D gene TRBD1, 5 bases. Germline assignment: CDR1 SGDLS and CDR2 YYNGEE. This CDR3 comprises 15 residues. V gave up 3 bases and J gave up 4 bases, with 11 bases separating them. The CDR3 sequence: CASSASQGYNSPLHF. DNA for the CDR3: TGTGCCAGCAGCGCCTCCCAGGGTTATAATTCACCCCTCCACTTT. Full variable domain (missing parts from reference TRBV9 and TRBJ1-6): DSGVTQTPKHLITATGQRVTLRCSPRSGDLSVYWYQQSLDQGLQFLIQYYNGEERAKGNILERFSAQQFPDLHSELNLSSLELGDSALYFCASSASQGYNSPLHFGNGTRLTVT.

This rearrangement joins TRBV28 to TRBJ2-3; 7 bases are shared with TRBD1. J gave up 2 bases and V 5 bases, and 10 bases lay outside the gene matches. From germline, CDR1 is MDHEN and CDR2 SYDVKM. The CDR3 length is 16 residues. The CDR3 nucleotides are TGTGCCAGCAGTCCACTCCCCAGGGGGTTCACAGATACGCAGTATTTT. Protein: CASSPLPRGFTDTQYF.

The V call is TRBV9, the J call TRBJ1-2, with TRBD1 matching over 7 bases. The V gene end was trimmed by 4 bases and the J gene end by 0 bases; junction bases not matched to a gene: 12. CDR1 is SGDLS and CDR2 is YYNGEE in the germline V gene. The CDR3 totals 17 residues. CDR3 residues: CASSPNTGATANYGYTF. CDR3 bases: TGTGCCAGCAGCCCGAATACAGGGGCGACCGCTAACTATGGCTACACCTTC.

The CDR3 here is CASSLASGRGGQETQYF. In nucleotides, the CDR3 is TGTGCCAGCAGCTTGGCTAGCGGGAGGGGAGGGCAAGAGACCCAGTACTTC. The chain recombines TRBV5-4 with TRBJ2-5, with 12 bases identical to TRBD2. Trimming at V came to 0 bases and at J to 2 bases, leaving 5 bases not matched to a gene. Germline-derived CDR1 and CDR2 are SGHNT and YYREEE (reference sequence). The CDR3 contains 17 residues.

The chain employs TRBV28 and TRBJ1-5; TRBD1 might be the D (5 bases). V dropped 6 bases and J dropped 6 bases, with 18 bases sitting between them. Germline values: CDR1 MDHEN, CDR2 SYDVKM. CDR3 length: 15 amino acids. The CDR3 loop is CASSPRGGVGQPQHF. CDR3 coding DNA: TGTGCCAGCAGCCCCCGGGGCGGGGTAGGTCAGCCCCAGCATTTT.

A word on this clone: One end of the junction is discordant with germline, which a read error may explain. V is TRBV27 and J is TRBJ1-3; D ambiguous. Germline V gives CDR1 MNHEY, CDR2 SMNVEV (reference sequence). The CDR3 contains 16 residues. The CDR3 DNA follows: TGTGCCATCAGTACCCGGTGCCTGAGGGCTGGAAACACCATATATTTT. Its protein is CAISTRCLRAGNTIYF.

The V gene is TRBV5-1, the J gene TRBJ2-1; D call uncertain. Germline CDR1 is SGHRS and CDR2 is YFSETQ. The CDR3 spans 16 residues. V lost 2 bases and J lost 2, with 14 bases in between. The CDR3 DNA reads as TGCGCCAGCAGCTTCGGTGCTTACCGTACCTACAATGAGCAGTTCTTC. Translated, it gives CASSFGAYRTYNEQFF.

This clone has a single count. J is TRBJ1-1 and V is TRBV6-5; possible D gene TRBD1, 5 bases. The CDR3 has 15 amino acids. Germline loops: CDR1 MNHEY, CDR2 SVGAGI. The V end lost 6 bases, the J end lost 1 base, and 15 bases lay between the germline ends. The chain's CDR3 is CASRPPTGRNTEAFF. CDR3 nucleotide sequence: TGTGCCAGCAGACCCCCTACAGGACGGAACACTGAAGCTTTCTTT.

The V and J genes are TRBV11-2 and TRBJ2-7; a weak D match, TRBD1 (6 bases). Germline values: CDR1 SGHAT, CDR2 FQNNGV. The CDR3 sequence is 16 residues long. Trimming pared 1 base from V and 3 bases from J, leaving 16 bases between. The CDR3 loop reads CASSLGGKVRGYEQYF. Here the CDR3 DNA reads TGTGCCAGCAGCTTAGGTGGTAAGGTCAGGGGCTACGAGCAGTACTTC.

The genes are TRBV7-2 and TRBJ1-1; TRBD1 is a possible D gene (6 bases). This CDR3 has 13 residues. The V gene's germline CDR1 is SGHTA and CDR2 FQGNSA. Trimming stripped 2 bases from V and 4 bases from J, with 8 bases between. The DNA for the CDR3 is TGTGCCAGCAGCTTACAACAGGGCACTGAAGCTTTCTTT. Residues: CASSLQQGTEAFF.

The V call is TRBV6-1, the J call TRBJ2-5, with 12 bases aligning to TRBD1. This CDR3 region has 16 residues. The V gene end was trimmed by 4 bases and the J gene end by 5 bases; junction bases not matched to a gene: 8. Germline-derived CDR1 and CDR2 are MNHNS and SASEGT. The chain's CDR3 is CASSAGTGGGEETQYF. In DNA, the CDR3 is TGTGCCAGCAGTGCTGGGACAGGGGGCGGGGAGGAGACCCAGTACTTC.

This clone came up a few times. The chain carries TRBV6-6 and TRBJ1-5; 9 bases match TRBD1. The CDR3 spans 14 residues. Germline CDR1 is MNHNY and CDR2 is SVGAGI (reference sequence). J was trimmed by 7 bases and V by 7 bases; bases with no gene match: 8. CDR3 sequence reads: CASTEGQGRQPQHF. In nucleotides, the CDR3 is TGTGCCAGCACCGAAGGACAGGGGAGGCAGCCCCAGCATTTT.

This clone was picked up a small number of times. The genes are TRBV4-1 and TRBJ2-1, with TRBD2 matching 14 bases. CDR1 is MGHRA, CDR2 YSYEKL, per germline. Trimming took 4 bases from V and 0 from J; bases not matched to a gene: 11. The CDR3 sequence is 20 residues long. In DNA, the CDR3 is TGCGCCAGCAGCCTGGGACTAGCGGGGGTAGGGGGGAGCTCCTACAATGAGCAGTTCTTC. Encoded protein: CASSLGLAGVGGSSYNEQFF.

The J gene is TRBJ1-2, the V gene TRBV4-1, with TRBD1 matching 9 bases. This CDR3 contains 15 residues. Germline CDR1 is MGHRA and CDR2 is YSYEKL. V shed 0 bases, J shed 4 bases, and the junction held 3 bases outside the gene matches. The CDR3, as DNA: TGCGCCAGCAGCCAAGATAGGGACAGGGCCTATGGCTACACCTTC. Its protein is CASSQDRDRAYGYTF.